The clone carrying this T cell receptor beta chain came up a few times. These data belong to a study of shared clonotypes between healthy human individuals. CDR3 size: 15 residues. Germline loops: CDR1 WNHNN, CDR2 SYGVQD (reference sequence). After removal of 6 bases from V and 6 bases from J, the junction contained 9 bases not matched to a gene. Sequencing used immunoSEQ multiplex PCR; TCRdb keeps in-frame clones, though not all of them. The sample lists over a million clones, about 96% occurring once. The source of this sequence is a man younger than 40 in good health. The sequenced sample consisted of naive CD4+ T cells sorted from blood. Subset given: CD45RA+ positively selected. The chain carries TRBV10-1 and TRBJ2-1; TRBD2 matches at 9 bases. The CDR3 DNA reads as TGCGCCAGCAGCAGTAGCGGGAGTTCTGGCAATGAGCAGTTCTTC. This encodes CASSSSGSSGNEQFF.